A single sample is the source of the 12 T cell receptor beta chains below, sequenced in a study of blood T cell repertoires in COVID-19 (dated by TCRdb to 2019 to 2021). The library was made by the immunoSEQ multiplex PCR assay. TCRdb obtained this table from immuneACCESS and retained in-frame rearrangements with V and J assigned. These tables miss some clones; where compared with another copy, unresolved V genes account for less than half of the shortfall, and the remainder is unexplained. The sample has 85,000 or so clones on record, about 96% of them singletons. The ten largest clones take up about 4.5% of the sample. Sequencing used peripheral blood. The source is a human donor with active COVID-19. The donor label of this sample is uncertain.

This clone was counted a single time. V is TRBV4-3 and J is TRBJ2-7; no reliable D call. From germline, CDR1 is LGHNA and CDR2 YSLEER. This CDR3 comprises 15 residues. The V gene lost 0 bases and the J gene lost 4 bases, with 13 bases spanning the gap. The CDR3 reads CASSQDSVSQYEQYF. CDR3 coding DNA: TGCGCCAGCAGCCAAGACAGTGTCTCCCAGTACGAGCAGTACTTC.

The rearrangement uses TRBV7-2 and TRBJ2-7; TRBD1 might be the D (6 bases). V gave up 1 base and J gave up 2 bases, with 9 bases separating them. The CDR3 runs 14 residues. Looked up from germline, CDR1 is SGHTA and CDR2 is FQGNSA. The CDR3 is CASSLGTAAYEQYF. The CDR3 DNA reads TGTGCCAGCAGCTTAGGGACAGCAGCCTACGAGCAGTACTTC.

V gene TRBV10-3 combines with J gene TRBJ2-7; 8 bases align to TRBD1. J gave up 5 bases and V 6 bases, and 6 bases lay outside the gene matches. The CDR3 contains 13 residues. Looked up from germline, CDR1 is ENHRY and CDR2 is SYGVKD. The CDR3 is CAISPGQADEQYF. The CDR3 DNA reads as TGTGCCATCAGCCCGGGACAGGCTGACGAGCAGTACTTC.

V usage is TRBV10-3 and J usage is TRBJ1-2; 10 bases are a match to TRBD1. Looked up from germline, CDR1 is ENHRY and CDR2 is SYGVKD. The CDR3 is made up of 13 amino acids. J gave up 4 bases and V 4 bases, and 0 bases lay outside the gene matches. The CDR3, as DNA: TGTGCCATCAGTGGGGACAGGGGCTATGGCTACACCTTC. This translates into CAISGDRGYGYTF.

The rearrangement uses TRBV5-1 and TRBJ2-1, with D perhaps matching TRBD2 (6 bases). Trimming pared 1 base from V and 6 bases from J, leaving 17 bases between. The CDR3 is 16 residues long. CDR1 is SGHRS and CDR2 is YFSETQ in the germline V gene. The DNA for the CDR3 is TGCGCCAGCAGCTTGTGGGACTCTATTGAAGGCAATGAGCAGTTCTTC. This codes for CASSLWDSIEGNEQFF.

The CDR3 region has the DNA TGCGCCAGCAGCCAAATACAGGGTTTTTCACCCCTCCACTTT. Translated, it gives CASSQIQGFSPLHF. The chain employs TRBV4-3 and TRBJ1-6; D possibly corresponds to TRBD1 (6 bases). The length of the CDR3 is 14 residues. Germline CDR1 reads LGHNA; CDR2 reads YSLEER. V lost 2 bases, J lost 9 bases, and 11 bases lay in between.

This CDR3 reads CASSQVNSGSSPLHF. The DNA of the CDR3 is TGCGCCAGCAGCCAAGTCAATTCAGGATCTTCACCCCTCCACTTT. The chain uses TRBV4-1 and TRBJ1-6, with D uncertain. CDR3 length equals 15 residues. The V gene's germline CDR1 is MGHRA and CDR2 YSYEKL. Trimming left V 1 base short and J 9 bases short, with 13 bases between.

The J gene is TRBJ2-7, the V gene TRBV6-5; 8 bases match TRBD1. V was pared by 0 bases and J by 5 bases, with 9 bases of the junction left unmatched. The length of the CDR3 is 16 residues. CDR1 and CDR2 from the germline V gene are MNHEY and SVGAGI. Written as DNA, the CDR3 is TGTGCCAGCAGTTACTCTATCGCAGGGGGCGTCCACGAGCAGTACTTC. Encoded protein: CASSYSIAGGVHEQYF.

This chain uses TRBV4-1 with TRBJ2-7; TRBD2 might be the D (5 bases). Germline values: CDR1 MGHRA, CDR2 YSYEKL. V was trimmed by 0 bases and J by 3 bases, leaving 12 bases between them. The CDR3 spans 15 residues. CDR3 sequence: CASSQDKIEGYEQYF. The CDR3 DNA reads TGCGCCAGCAGCCAAGATAAGATCGAGGGCTACGAGCAGTACTTC.

The V call is TRBV15, the J call TRBJ1-5, with TRBD1 matching 7 bases. Germline-derived CDR1 and CDR2 are LNHNV and YYDKDF (reference sequence). Trimming removed 1 base from V and 6 bases from J; junction bases left unmatched: 6. This CDR3 has 15 residues. CDR3 in amino acids: CATSRVTGVGQPQHF. In DNA, the CDR3 is TGTGCCACCAGCAGAGTAACAGGGGTGGGTCAGCCCCAGCATTTT.

A word on this clone: Relative to the germline gene, one junction end is altered; a read error may explain this. This chain links TRBV28 with TRBJ2-6, with 8 nucleotides matching TRBD1. This CDR3 contains 17 residues. Germline loops: CDR1 MDHEN, CDR2 SYDVKM. CDR3 protein: CASTLRQGSSGANVLTF. CDR3 DNA: TGTGCCAGCACTTTAAGACAGGGGTCCTCTGGGGCCAACGTCCTGACTTTC.

The chain has TRBV9 and TRBJ2-5; unclear D gene. Germline loops: CDR1 SGDLS, CDR2 YYNGEE. V was shortened by 4 bases and J by 3 bases, with 10 bases between the two germline ends. The CDR3 loop spans 13 amino acids. The CDR3 spells CASSPGYKETQYF. The CDR3 DNA sequence: TGTGCCAGCAGCCCAGGATACAAAGAGACCCAGTACTTC.